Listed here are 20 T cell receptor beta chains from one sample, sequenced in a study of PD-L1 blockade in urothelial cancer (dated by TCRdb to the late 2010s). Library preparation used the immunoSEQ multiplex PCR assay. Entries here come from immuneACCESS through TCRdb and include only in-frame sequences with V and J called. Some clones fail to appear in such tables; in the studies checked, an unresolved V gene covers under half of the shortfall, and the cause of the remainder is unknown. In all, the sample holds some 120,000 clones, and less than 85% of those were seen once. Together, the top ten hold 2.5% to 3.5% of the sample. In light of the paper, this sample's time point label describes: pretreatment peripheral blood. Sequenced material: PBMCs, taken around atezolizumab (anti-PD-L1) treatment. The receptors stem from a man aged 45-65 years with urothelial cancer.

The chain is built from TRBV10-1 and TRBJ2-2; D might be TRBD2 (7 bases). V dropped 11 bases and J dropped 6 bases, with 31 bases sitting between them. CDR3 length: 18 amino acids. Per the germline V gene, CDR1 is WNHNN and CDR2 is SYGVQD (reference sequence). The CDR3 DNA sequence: TGCGCCGACAGGCCCAGGGAGCGGGATAACGTATGCGCCGGGGAGCTGTTTTTT. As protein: CADRPRERDNVCAGELFF.

CDR3 sequence (DNA): TGTGCCAGCAGCCGAGAGTGGGGGGACAGGTGGAGTAGCACCATATATTTT. The encoded protein is CASSREWGDRWSSTIYF. This chain links TRBV11-2 with TRBJ1-3; 8 nucleotides agree with TRBD1. V shed 5 bases and J 9 bases; nucleotides not matched to a gene: 18. This CDR3 has 17 amino acids. In germline, CDR1 is SGHAT, CDR2 FQNNGV.

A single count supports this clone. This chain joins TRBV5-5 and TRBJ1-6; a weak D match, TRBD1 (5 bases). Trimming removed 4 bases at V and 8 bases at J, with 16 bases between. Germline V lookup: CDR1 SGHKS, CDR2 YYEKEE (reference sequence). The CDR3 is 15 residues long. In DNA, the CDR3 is TGTGCCAGCAGCCGAATTCCGGGGGGAGATTCACCCCTCCACTTT. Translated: CASSRIPGGDSPLHF.

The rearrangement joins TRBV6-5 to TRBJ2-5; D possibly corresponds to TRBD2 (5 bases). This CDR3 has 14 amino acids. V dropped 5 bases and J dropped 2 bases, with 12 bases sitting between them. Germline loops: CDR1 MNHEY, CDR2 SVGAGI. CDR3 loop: CASSPTGVQETQYF. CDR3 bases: TGTGCCAGCAGTCCGACCGGGGTACAAGAGACCCAGTACTTC.

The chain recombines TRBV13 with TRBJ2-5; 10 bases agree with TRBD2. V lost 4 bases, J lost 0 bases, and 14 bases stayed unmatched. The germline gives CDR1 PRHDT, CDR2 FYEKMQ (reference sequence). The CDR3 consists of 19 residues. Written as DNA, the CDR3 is TGTGCCAGCAGCTACAGAAGGACTAGCGGATACCAATACCAAGAGACCCAGTACTTC. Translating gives CASSYRRTSGYQYQETQYF.

CDR3 DNA sequence: TGTGCCAGCAGCGCCGGACAGGGGGCACGAACCGGGGAGCTGTTTTTT. It is translated as CASSAGQGARTGELFF. This chain connects TRBV9 to TRBJ2-2; 11 bases line up with TRBD1. Losses at the gene ends were 3 bases for V and 5 bases for J; bases not matched to a gene: 6. Germline values: CDR1 SGDLS, CDR2 YYNGEE. The CDR3 totals 16 residues.

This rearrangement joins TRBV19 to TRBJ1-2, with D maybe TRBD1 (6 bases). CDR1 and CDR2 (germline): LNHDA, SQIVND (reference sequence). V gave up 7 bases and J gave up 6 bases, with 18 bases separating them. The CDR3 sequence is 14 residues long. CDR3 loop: CASTREGTNDGYTF. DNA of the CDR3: TGTGCCAGTACCCGGGAGGGGACAAACGATGGCTACACCTTC.

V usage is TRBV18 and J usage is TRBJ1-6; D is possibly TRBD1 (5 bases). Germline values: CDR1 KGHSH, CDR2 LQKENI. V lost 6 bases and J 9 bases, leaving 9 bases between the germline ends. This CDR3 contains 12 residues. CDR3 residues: CASSTGGSPLHF. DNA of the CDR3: TGTGCCAGCTCCACCGGGGGTTCACCCCTCCACTTT.

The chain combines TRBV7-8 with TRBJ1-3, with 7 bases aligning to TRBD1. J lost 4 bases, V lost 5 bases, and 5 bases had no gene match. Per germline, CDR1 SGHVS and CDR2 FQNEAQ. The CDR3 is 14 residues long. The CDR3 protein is CASSTTGVGNTIYF. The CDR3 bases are TGTGCCAGCAGCACTACAGGGGTCGGAAACACCATATATTTT.

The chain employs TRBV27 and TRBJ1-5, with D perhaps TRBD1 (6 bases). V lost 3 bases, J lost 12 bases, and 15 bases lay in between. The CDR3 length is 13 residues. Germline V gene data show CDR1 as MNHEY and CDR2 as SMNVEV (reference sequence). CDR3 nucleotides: TGTGCCAGCAGTTTGGCAGGGGCCGGGCACCAGCATTTT. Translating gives CASSLAGAGHQHF.

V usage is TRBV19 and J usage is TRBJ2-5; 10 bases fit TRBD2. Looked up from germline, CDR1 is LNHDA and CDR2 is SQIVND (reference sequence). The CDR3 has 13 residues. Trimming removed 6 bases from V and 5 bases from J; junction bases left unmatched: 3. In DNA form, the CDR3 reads TGTGCCAGTAGCCTAGCGGGAGTTGAGACCCAGTACTTC. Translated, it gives CASSLAGVETQYF.

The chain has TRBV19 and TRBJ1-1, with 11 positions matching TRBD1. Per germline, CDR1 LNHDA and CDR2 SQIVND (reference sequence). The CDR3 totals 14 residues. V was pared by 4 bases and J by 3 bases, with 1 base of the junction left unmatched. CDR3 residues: CASSTDRGHTEAFF. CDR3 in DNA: TGTGCCAGTAGTACGGACAGGGGGCACACTGAAGCTTTCTTT.

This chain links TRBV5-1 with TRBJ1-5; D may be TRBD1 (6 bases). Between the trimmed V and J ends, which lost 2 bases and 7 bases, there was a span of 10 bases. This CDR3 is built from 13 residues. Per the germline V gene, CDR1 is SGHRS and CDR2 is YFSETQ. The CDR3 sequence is CASSLTTGQPQHF. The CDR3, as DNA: TGCGCCAGCAGCTTAACCACAGGGCAGCCCCAGCATTTT.

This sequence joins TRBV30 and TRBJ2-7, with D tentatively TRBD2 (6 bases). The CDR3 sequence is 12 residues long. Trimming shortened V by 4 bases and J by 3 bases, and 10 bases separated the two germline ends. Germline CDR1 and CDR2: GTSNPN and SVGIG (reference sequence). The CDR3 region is CAWNRGNYEQYF. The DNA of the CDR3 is TGTGCCTGGAATCGGGGGAACTACGAGCAGTACTTC. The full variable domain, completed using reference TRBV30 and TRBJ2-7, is SQTIHQWPATLVQPVGSPLSLECTVEGTSNPNLYWYRQAAGRGLQLLFYSVGIGQISSEVPQNLSASRPQDRQFILSSKKLLLSDSGFYLCAWNRGNYEQYFGPGTRLTVT.

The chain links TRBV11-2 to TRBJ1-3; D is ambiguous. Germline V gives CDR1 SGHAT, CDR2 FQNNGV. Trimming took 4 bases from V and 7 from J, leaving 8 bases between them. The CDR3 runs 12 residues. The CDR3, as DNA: TGTGCCAGCAGCTCCCTCAGGAACACCATATATTTT. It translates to CASSSLRNTIYF. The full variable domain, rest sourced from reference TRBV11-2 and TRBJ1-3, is EAGVAQSPRYKIIEKRQSVAFWCNPISGHATLYWYQQILGQGPKLLIQFQNNGVVDDSQLPKDRFSAERLKGVDSTLKIQPAKLEDSAVYLCASSSLRNTIYFGEGSWLTVV.

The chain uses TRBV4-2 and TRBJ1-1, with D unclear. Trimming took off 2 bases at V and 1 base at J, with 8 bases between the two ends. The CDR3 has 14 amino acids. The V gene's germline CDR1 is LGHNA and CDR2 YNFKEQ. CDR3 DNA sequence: TGTGCCAGCAGCCAATTGGAGGAGAACACTGAAGCTTTCTTT. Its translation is CASSQLEENTEAFF.

The DNA for the CDR3 is TGTGCCATCAGTGAGTCGCTAAGAGGGGGCTTTAACTATGGCTACACCTTC. It specifies CAISESLRGGFNYGYTF. The rearrangement links TRBV10-3 to TRBJ1-2; 7 bases match TRBD1. Germline loops: CDR1 ENHRY, CDR2 SYGVKD. With 0 bases clipped from V and 1 base from J, the junction kept 8 bases outside the gene matches. This CDR3 has 17 residues.

CDR3 amino acids: CASSRWGEGYTF. CDR3 bases: TGTGCCAGCAGCCGCTGGGGGGAGGGCTACACCTTC. The chain is built from TRBV28 and TRBJ1-2; D is perhaps TRBD1 (5 bases). The CDR3 contains 12 residues. V dropped 6 bases and J dropped 8 bases, with 13 bases sitting between them. Germline values: CDR1 MDHEN, CDR2 SYDVKM.

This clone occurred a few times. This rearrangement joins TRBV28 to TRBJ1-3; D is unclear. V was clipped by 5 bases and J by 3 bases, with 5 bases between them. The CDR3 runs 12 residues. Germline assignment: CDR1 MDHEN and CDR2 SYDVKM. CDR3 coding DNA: TGTGCCAGCAGTATTAATGGAAACACCATATATTTT. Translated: CASSINGNTIYF.

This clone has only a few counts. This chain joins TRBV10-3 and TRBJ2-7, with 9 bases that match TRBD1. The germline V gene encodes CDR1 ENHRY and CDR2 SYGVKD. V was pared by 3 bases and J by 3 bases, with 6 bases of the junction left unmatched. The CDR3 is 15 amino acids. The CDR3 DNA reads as TGTGCCATCAGTGATCCGGGACAGGGTCGCTACGAGCAGTACTTC. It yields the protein CAISDPGQGRYEQYF.